This T cell receptor (beta chain) was recorded in a study of blood T cells in healthy people across ages. CDR3 length: 14 amino acids. V was cut by 5 bases and J by 2 bases, with 10 bases left in between. This clonotype was observed a few times. A J-beta primer mix and a sample-barcoded 5' primer were used in a second PCR of roughly 6 to 11 cycles. Via MiXCR, TCRdb re-called the 5' RACE reads, giving one row per CDR3 protein. The repertoire holds hundreds of thousands of distinct CDR3 sequences, under 30% seen once, with around 10% in the top ten. These same records also appear under a second study, on T cells of mothers and their children. Per that study: A few healthy Caucasian mothers and their six children were the donors. According to the study, all extracted RNA entered cDNA synthesis at around 1.4 ug per 15 ul. Reads recorded for TCR beta CDR3 numbered over 9 million per mother and several million per child.

This clonotype originated in a boy between 10 and 17 years old in good health. The chain has TRBV12-3 or TRBV12-4 and TRBJ1-5; D not certain. The specimen sequenced was blood. CDR3 sequence (DNA): TGTGCCAGCAGTATGTTTTATGGCAATCAGCCCCAGCATTTT. Its protein product is CASSMFYGNQPQHF.